This TCR beta chain was profiled in a study of PD-1 blockade in classical Hodgkin lymphoma. Study findings and constraints: Complete responders possessed baseline diversity comparable to newly diagnosed patients. TCR diversity rose significantly by C4D1 in CD4+ but not CD8+ cells. Nothing has yet pinned down what causes the repertoire differences, possibly disease activity or prior therapy. Exclusion covered patients beginning nivolumab under 1 year post-ASCT.

Only in-frame clones appear in the TCRdb table, and some are missing; sequencing was by immunoSEQ multiplex PCR. The sample consists of under 15,000 clones, about 80% of them appearing once. V was clipped by 10 bases and J by 6 bases; unmatched bases: 11. The CDR3 consists of 14 residues. The V gene's germline CDR1 is SGHNT and CDR2 YENEEA. All patients relapsed after autologous stem cell transplantation, and brentuximab vedotin exposure varied. Of note for this clone: What it binds is unknown.

The sample in question was peripheral blood mononuclear cells (PBMCs), obtained at baseline. The receptor comes from a human donor with classical Hodgkin lymphoma. The chain recombines TRBV11-3 with TRBJ2-1; 8 bases are a match to TRBD2. In DNA, the CDR3 is TGTGCCAATTCGGCGGGGGGCACGGGCAATGAGCAGTTCTTC. It encodes CANSAGGTGNEQFF.